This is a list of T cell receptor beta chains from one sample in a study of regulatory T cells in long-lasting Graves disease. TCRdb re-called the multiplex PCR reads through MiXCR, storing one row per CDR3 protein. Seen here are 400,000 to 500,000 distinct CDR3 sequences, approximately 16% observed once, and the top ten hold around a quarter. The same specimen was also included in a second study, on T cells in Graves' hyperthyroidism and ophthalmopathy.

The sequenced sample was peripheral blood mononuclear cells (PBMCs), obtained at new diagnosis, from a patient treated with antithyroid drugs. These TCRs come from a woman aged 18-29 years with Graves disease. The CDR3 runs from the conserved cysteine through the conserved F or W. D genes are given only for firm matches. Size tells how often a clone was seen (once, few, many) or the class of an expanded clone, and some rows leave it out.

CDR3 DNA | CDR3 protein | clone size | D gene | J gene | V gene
TGCGCCAGCAGCCAAGAAATTGGTAGCGGGAGAGCTGGTGAGCAGTTCTTC | CASSQEIGSGRAGEQFF | NA | TRBD2 | TRBJ2-1 | TRBV4-1
TGCAGTGCTAGAAATAAAGCGGGAGTTATCAACGAGCAGTACTTC | CSARNKAGVINEQYF | many | TRBD2 | TRBJ2-7 | TRBV20-1
TGTGCCACGGGGGACCCGGGGTCCTACAATGAGCAGTTCTTC | CATGDPGSYNEQFF | few | NA | TRBJ2-1 | TRBV24-1
TGTGCCACCAGTGATGTGAGCGGGAGTGTCGCAGATACGCAGTATTTT | CATSDVSGSVADTQYF | NA | TRBD2 | TRBJ2-3 | TRBV24-1
TGTGCCAGCACCATGGTTGGAAACACCATATATTTT | CASTMVGNTIYF | few | NA | TRBJ1-3 | TRBV7-2
TGTGCCAGCAGCTTAGTTTGGTTTTCCGGGGAGCTGTTTTTT | CASSLVWFSGELFF | NA | NA | TRBJ2-2 | TRBV11-2
TGTGCCACTTCTTTGTCTGACATTTCTACGTACTTC | CATSLSDISTYF | few | NA | TRBJ2-7 | TRBV6-2/TRBV6-3
TGCGCCAGCAGCCAAGAATTGACGGGACTAGCTGGTAGCGAGCAGTTCTTC | CASSQELTGLAGSEQFF | few | TRBD2 | TRBJ2-1 | TRBV4-1
TGTGCCAGCAGTTCAGCGGGGCACCAAGAGACCCAGTACTTC | CASSSAGHQETQYF | many | TRBD2 | TRBJ2-5 | TRBV28
TGTGCCAGCTCACCGATACAGGGAAAACAAGAGACCCAGTACTTC | CASSPIQGKQETQYF | many | NA | TRBJ2-5 | TRBV18
TGCAGTGCTAGAGATTTTGGGGGTAAAGGCGGGCAGTACTTC | CSARDFGGKGGQYF | many | NA | TRBJ2-7 | TRBV20-1
TGTGCCAGCAGTTTGGTATTCAGGGCTAACTATGGCTACACCTTC | CASSLVFRANYGYTF | many | NA | TRBJ1-2 | TRBV28
TGTGCCAGTAGTGCCAGACAGAATCCAGATACGCAGTATTTT | CASSARQNPDTQYF | few | NA | TRBJ2-3 | TRBV19
TGTGCCAGCAGTTTATTGGCCACCGACGGGGCCAACGTCCTGACTTTC | CASSLLATDGANVLTF | many | NA | TRBJ2-6 | TRBV28
TGCAGTGCTAGTTTCCCCACAGATACGCAGTATTTT | CSASFPTDTQYF | many | NA | TRBJ2-3 | TRBV20-1
TGCAGCGTCGGACAGAGCTCCTACGAGCAGTTCTTC | CSVGQSSYEQFF | NA | NA | TRBJ2-1 | TRBV29-1
TGTGCCAGCAGTGAAGCTTTGGACAAGTCGTACTATGGCTACACCTTC | CASSEALDKSYYGYTF | few | NA | TRBJ1-2 | TRBV25-1
TGCAGCGCCCGTCCGGACAGCGAGGAACTGTTTTTT | CSARPDSEELFF | NA | NA | TRBJ1-4 | TRBV29-1
TGTGCCAGTAGTATGGGACTAGCGAAAACAGATACGCAGTATTTT | CASSMGLAKTDTQYF | few | TRBD2 | TRBJ2-3 | TRBV19
TGTGCCAGCAGTATTGGAGTCGTCAATCAGCCCCAGCATTTT | CASSIGVVNQPQHF | many | NA | TRBJ1-5 | TRBV2
TGTGCCAGCAGTTCCACAGGGAGGGAGCAGTACTTC | CASSSTGREQYF | many | NA | TRBJ2-7 | TRBV28
TGTGCCAGCAGCTTAGTGTTCGAGGGGGCGAGCGAGCAGTACTTC | CASSLVFEGASEQYF | few | TRBD1 | TRBJ2-7 | TRBV7-9
TGTGCCAGCAGCAATCCCGTCCGGATCCTGAACACTGAAGCTTTCTTT | CASSNPVRILNTEAFF | many | NA | TRBJ1-1 | TRBV7-9
TGTGCCAGCAGGGCACAGGGGGCGCTATCTTTC | CASRAQGALSF | many | TRBD1 | TRBJ2-6 | TRBV7-2
TGTGCCAGCAGCTTGGCTAGTGCCTCTGAAGCTTTCTTT | CASSLASASEAFF | many | NA | TRBJ1-1 | TRBV5-1
TGCAGTGCTAGTTGGCGGGCCTACGAGCAGTACTTC | CSASWRAYEQYF | many | NA | TRBJ2-7 | TRBV20-1
TGCGCCAGCAGCCAAGATGGGAGCGCCGGGGAGCTGTTTTTT | CASSQDGSAGELFF | NA | NA | TRBJ2-2 | TRBV4-3
TGTGCCAGCAGTGAAACGGGGGTCCGGTCACCCCTCCACTTT | CASSETGVRSPLHF | many | NA | TRBJ1-6 | TRBV6-1
TGTGCCAGCAGTTTCCGACTCACCGGGGAGCTGTTTTTT | CASSFRLTGELFF | many | NA | TRBJ2-2 | TRBV27
TGCAGTGCGGAGGGACAGGGGGCTGTAGGTGAAGCTATCTTT | CSAEGQGAVGEAIF | few | TRBD1 | TRBJ1-1 | TRBV20-1
TGCGCCAGCAGACCACAGGGGATTTTAACCGAGCAGTACTTC | CASRPQGILTEQYF | NA | TRBD1 | TRBJ2-7 | TRBV5-1
TGTGCCAGCAGCCCCCTAGGGACCGGGAAGACCGGGGAGCTGTTTTTT | CASSPLGTGKTGELFF | NA | NA | TRBJ2-2 | TRBV5-4
TGTGCCAGCTCACTTACTTCGACGGGATTAGCCAAAAACATTCAGTACTTC | CASSLTSTGLAKNIQYF | NA | NA | TRBJ2-4 | TRBV18
TGTGCCAGCAAGATGGGACCGACGGGGAACTATGGCTACACCTTC | CASKMGPTGNYGYTF | many | NA | TRBJ1-2 | TRBV6-2/TRBV6-3
TGTGCCAGCAGTTTACAGGGGCACTATGGCTACACCTTC | CASSLQGHYGYTF | few | NA | TRBJ1-2 | TRBV27